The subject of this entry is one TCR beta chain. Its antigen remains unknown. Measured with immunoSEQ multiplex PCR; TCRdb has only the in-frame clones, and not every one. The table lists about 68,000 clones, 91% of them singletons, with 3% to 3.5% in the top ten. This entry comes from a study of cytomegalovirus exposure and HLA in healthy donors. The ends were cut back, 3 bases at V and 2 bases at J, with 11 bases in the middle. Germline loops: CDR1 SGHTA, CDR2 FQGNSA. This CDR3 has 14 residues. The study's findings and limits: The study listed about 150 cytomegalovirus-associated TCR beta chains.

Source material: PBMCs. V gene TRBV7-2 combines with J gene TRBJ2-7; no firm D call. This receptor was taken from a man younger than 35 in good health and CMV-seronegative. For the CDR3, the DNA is TGTGCCAGCAGCTTTTCCCGGTCGACCTACGAGCAGTACTTC. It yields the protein CASSFSRSTYEQYF.